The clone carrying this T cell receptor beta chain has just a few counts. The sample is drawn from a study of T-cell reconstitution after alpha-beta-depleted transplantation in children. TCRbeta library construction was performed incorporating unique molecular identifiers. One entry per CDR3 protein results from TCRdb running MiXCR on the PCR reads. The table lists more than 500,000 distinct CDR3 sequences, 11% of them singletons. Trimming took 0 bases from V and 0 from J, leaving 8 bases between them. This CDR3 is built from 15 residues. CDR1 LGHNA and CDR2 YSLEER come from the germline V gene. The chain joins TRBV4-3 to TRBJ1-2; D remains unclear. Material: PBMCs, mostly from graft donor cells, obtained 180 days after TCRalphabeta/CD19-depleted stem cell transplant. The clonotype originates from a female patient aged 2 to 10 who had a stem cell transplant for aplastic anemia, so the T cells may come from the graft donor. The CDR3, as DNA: TGCGCCAGCAGCCAAGATACGCCGTCTAACTATGGCTACACCTTC. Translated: CASSQDTPSNYGYTF.